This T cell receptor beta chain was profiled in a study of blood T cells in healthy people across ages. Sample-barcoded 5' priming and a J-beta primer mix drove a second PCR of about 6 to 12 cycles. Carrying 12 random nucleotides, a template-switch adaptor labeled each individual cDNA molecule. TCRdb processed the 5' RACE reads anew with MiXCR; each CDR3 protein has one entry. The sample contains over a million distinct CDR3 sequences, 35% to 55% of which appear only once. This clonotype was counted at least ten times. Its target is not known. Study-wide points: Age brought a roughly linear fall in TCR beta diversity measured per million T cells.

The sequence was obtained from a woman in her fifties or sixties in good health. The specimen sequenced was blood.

The CDR3 coding sequence is TGCAGCGTTGCGACTAGCGGGAGTGAAACAGATACGCAGTATTTT. Translation: CSVATSGSETDTQYF. V and J are TRBV29-1 and TRBJ2-3; 12 bases agree with TRBD2. The V segment lost 4 bases and the J segment 3 bases; nucleotides outside the gene matches: 5. CDR1 and CDR2 from the germline V gene are SQVTM and ANQGSEA. CDR3 length: 15 residues.